This T cell receptor (beta chain) was identified in a study of beta chain features in type 1 diabetes. Study-level findings and limits: TCRB CDR3 length was moderately but significantly reduced in all four CD4+ subsets of Type 1 diabetes patients.

This clone was picked up a small number of times. What it recognizes is unknown. Of the isolated RNA, all was reverse transcribed, and so the sequenced material was expressed TCRB transcripts. Profiled with immunoSEQ multiplex PCR; TCRdb holds only in-frame clones, not every one. Of about 650,000 clones listed, approximately 13% are singletons. V was pared by 4 bases and J by 5 bases, with 7 bases of the junction left unmatched. CDR1 is PRHDT and CDR2 is FYEKMQ in the germline V gene (reference sequence). The CDR3 extends over 14 amino acids. The clonotype originates from a man between 25 and 39 years old with type 1 diabetes. Sequencing was done on a sample of naive CD4+ T cells from blood. The chain recombines TRBV13 with TRBJ1-1; TRBD1 agrees at 7 bases. The chain's CDR3 is CASSSTGRWTEAFF. Written as DNA, the CDR3 is TGTGCCAGCAGCTCGACAGGGAGGTGGACTGAAGCTTTCTTT.